The T cell receptor beta chain under discussion was sequenced for a study of blood T cell repertoires in COVID-19. On the study more broadly: Sites in the United States, Italy and Spain provided acute and convalescent COVID-19 samples. In each case, the material was cDNA or gDNA derived from T cells, B-cell-depleted T cells, or PBMCs.

Germline trimming cut 6 bases from V and 5 bases from J; bases unmatched to any gene: 2. This CDR3 has 13 amino acids. Germline V gene data show CDR1 as ENHRY and CDR2 as SYGVKD. Study processing details: Reference gene primer amplification yielded estimated nucleated cell counts. The assay was immunoSEQ multiplex PCR, and TCRdb's table has in-frame clones only and misses some. V and J calls and clone size follow that table, whereas D and trimming were derived from the DNA. The repertoire has about 180,000 clones, approximately 89% of them found once; the top ten carry around 2.3%. The chain has TRBV10-3 and TRBJ2-2; TRBD1 matches 8 bases. The source is a man in his forties with active or convalescent COVID-19. Sequencing input: peripheral blood. As DNA, the CDR3 is TGTGCCATCAGGGGACAGGAGACCGGGGAGCTGTTTTTT. This gives the protein CAIRGQETGELFF.